Sequencing of this T cell receptor beta chain was carried out in a study of shared clonotypes between healthy human individuals (dated by TCRdb to 2018 to 2021). About the full investigation: Three men and two women, aged 18 to 49 years, made up the cohort. For each donor, CD4 naive and CD4 memory were each given three plates, CD8 naive was given two plates, and CD8 memory was given one plate. To estimate repertoire size and how much clonotype sharing occurs between individuals, the study deeply sequenced the blood TCR repertoires of about five healthy adults. Libraries were prepared and TCR repertoires were sequenced by different laboratories using diverse techniques, in order to increase sequencing depth and limit assay-specific biases. Per donor, leukapheresis produced somewhere between about 0.8 and 9 billion PBMCs. Results and caveats for the whole study, not just this receptor: Compared with non-shared clonotypes, the clonotypes found in all four sorted-subset donors had higher generation probabilities. Larger estimated clonotype richness was generally found for naive subsets than for memory subsets. Because the study included a small number of donors, the genetic and exposure-history diversity represented was limited. Incomplete sequencing was indicated by rarefaction of sorted-subset datasets, despite the large sequencing depth. Pairwise subsampling indicated that sequencing depth was expected to affect the degree of clonotype sharing among donors. Only blood was sampled, and tissue TCR repertoires likely differ from those in blood. Sharing across a few donors was observed for approximately 5% of naive CD4, about 3.2% of naive CD8, 2.3% of memory CD4, and about 0.4% of memory CD8 clonotypes.

TCR CDR3 regions were amplified from genomic DNA by multiplex PCR using the deep immunoSEQ assay. Genomic DNA extracted from each cell subset was distributed evenly over all wells of several immunoSEQ 96-well plates, and each plate served as one replicate. For sorted subsets, each replicate PCR was loaded with 200 ng genomic DNA, equivalent to 25,000 to 35,000 T cell genomes. Purified libraries were quantified with a Qubit 3.0 fluorometer, sized on a Bioanalyzer 2100, and re-quantified with the KAPA Library Quantification kit. Each immunoSEQ 96-well plate was sequenced on its own single-read 150-cycle Illumina NextSeq 550 flow cell. Processing in the source paper ran as follows. Because the immunoSEQ output held only junctional sequences and lacked quality scores, the filtering could not match the filtering applied to full-length reads. Sequences were annotated with PyIR, a Python wrapper for IgBLAST v1.9, and V/J genes and CDR3 were assigned using IMGT germline references. Reads were filtered out if the reads had weak V/J assignments (E-value above 1e-6), no CDR3, stop codons, out-of-frame junctions, or ambiguous translated residues. V3J clonotypes were defined as sequences sharing an identical inferred V gene, J gene, and CDR3 amino acid sequence. To compute the percentage overlap between repertoires, the number of shared unique clonotypes was divided by the size of the smaller repertoire. Richness of each repertoire was evaluated using RTK rarefaction, the Chao1 estimator, and Recon v2.1 estimates of unobserved clonotypes. OLGA was used to compute generation probabilities for all TCRbeta clonotypes that the gDNA method yielded from a few donors. Held by TCRdb, this immuneACCESS table contains in-frame sequences only and omits some clones. Under half of the omission traces to an unresolved V gene where checked; the cause of the rest is unknown. Clone size and V and J calls were adopted from that table, with D and trimming inferred from the DNA. In all, the sample holds approximately 700,000 clones, and around 78% of those were seen once. The ten largest make up around 2% of the sample.

Of note for this clone: What antigen it recognizes has not been identified. No base-level quality is on record; no much larger clone is a single base apart.

The CDR3 has 13 amino acids, counting the end cysteine and phenylalanine. Of the read, only the CDR3 DNA is kept; its 39 bases are in frame from base 1. CDR1 and CDR2 (MNHEY, SMNVEV) derive from the germline V gene (reference sequence). The junction carries 10 bases between V and J, which are trimmed by 0 bases and 8 bases respectively. Donors were healthy HIV-negative adults with no recently reported acute infections or vaccinations. Only Caucasian adults living in Nashville, Tennessee, USA were represented among the donors. CD4+ T cells were enriched by magnetic negative selection, after which naive cells were positively selected on CD45RA and the negative fraction was taken as the memory subset. After blood collection by leukapheresis, PBMCs were isolated using Ficoll-Histopaque density gradient centrifugation and then cryopreserved in the vapor phase of liquid nitrogen. Analytical flow cytometry was used to check the purity and quantity of every magnetically sorted T cell population. Each sorted fraction had its genomic DNA isolated and then quantified by UV absorbance on a Nanodrop 2000c.

This TCR was sampled from a woman aged 25 to 39 in good health. The sequencing input was memory CD4+ T cells sorted from blood. The cell subset or site tag for this specimen amounts to: CD45RA-negative fraction. The receptor chain draws on TRBV27 and TRBJ1-2, with the D gene not confidently named. CDR3 loop: CASSLSGWLGYTF. The bases are TGTGCCAGCAGTTTATCGGGATGGTTAGGCTACACCTTC.